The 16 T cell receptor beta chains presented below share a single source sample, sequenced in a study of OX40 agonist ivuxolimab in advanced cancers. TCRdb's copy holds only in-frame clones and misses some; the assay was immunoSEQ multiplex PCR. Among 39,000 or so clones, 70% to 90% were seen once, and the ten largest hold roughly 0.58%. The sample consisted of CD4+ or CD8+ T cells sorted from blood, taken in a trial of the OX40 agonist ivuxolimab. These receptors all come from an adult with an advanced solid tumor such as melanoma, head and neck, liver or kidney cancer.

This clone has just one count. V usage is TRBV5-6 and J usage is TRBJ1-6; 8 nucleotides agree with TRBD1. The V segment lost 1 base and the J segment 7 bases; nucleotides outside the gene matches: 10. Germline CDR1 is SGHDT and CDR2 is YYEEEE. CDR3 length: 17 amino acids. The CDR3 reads CASSLKGLGTGNSPLHF. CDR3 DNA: TGTGCCAGCAGCTTGAAGGGTTTGGGGACAGGAAATTCACCCCTCCACTTT.

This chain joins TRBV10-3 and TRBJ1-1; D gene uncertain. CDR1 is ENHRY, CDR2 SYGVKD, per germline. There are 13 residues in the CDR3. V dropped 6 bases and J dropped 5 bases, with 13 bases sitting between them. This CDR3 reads CAISWAMGTEAFF. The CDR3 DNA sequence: TGTGCCATCAGCTGGGCCATGGGGACTGAAGCTTTCTTT.

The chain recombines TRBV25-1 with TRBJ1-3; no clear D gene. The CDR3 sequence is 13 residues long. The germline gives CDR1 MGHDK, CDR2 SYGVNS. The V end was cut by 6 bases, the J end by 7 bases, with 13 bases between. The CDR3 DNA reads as TGTGCCAGCAGGCCTCTATCCGATAACACCATATATTTT. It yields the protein CASRPLSDNTIYF.

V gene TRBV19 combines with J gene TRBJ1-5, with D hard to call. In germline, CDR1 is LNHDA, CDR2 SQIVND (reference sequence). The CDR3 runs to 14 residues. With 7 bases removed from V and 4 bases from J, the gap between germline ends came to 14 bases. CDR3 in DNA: TGTGCCAGTAAGATCCAGGCGGGGAATCAGCCCCAGCATTTT. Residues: CASKIQAGNQPQHF.

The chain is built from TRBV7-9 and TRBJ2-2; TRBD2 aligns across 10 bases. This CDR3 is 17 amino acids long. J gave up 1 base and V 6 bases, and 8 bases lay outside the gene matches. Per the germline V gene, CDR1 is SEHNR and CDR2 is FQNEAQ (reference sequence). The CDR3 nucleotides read TGTGCCAGCAGTACCCCCAGACTAGCGGGGAACACCGGGGAGCTGTTTTTT. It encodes CASSTPRLAGNTGELFF.

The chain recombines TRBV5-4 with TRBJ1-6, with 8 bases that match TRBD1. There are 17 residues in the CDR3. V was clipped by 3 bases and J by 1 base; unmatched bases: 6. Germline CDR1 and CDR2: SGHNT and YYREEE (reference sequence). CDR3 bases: TGTGCCAGCAGCTCGGACAGGGAAAGGTCCTATAATTCACCCCTCCACTTT. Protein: CASSSDRERSYNSPLHF.

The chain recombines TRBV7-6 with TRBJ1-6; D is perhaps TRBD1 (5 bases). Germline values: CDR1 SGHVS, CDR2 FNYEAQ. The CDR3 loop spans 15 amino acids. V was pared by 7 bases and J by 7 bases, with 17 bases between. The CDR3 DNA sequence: TGTGCCAGCACCCCGGGGCAGGGCCAAAATTCACCCCTCCACTTT. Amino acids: CASTPGQGQNSPLHF.

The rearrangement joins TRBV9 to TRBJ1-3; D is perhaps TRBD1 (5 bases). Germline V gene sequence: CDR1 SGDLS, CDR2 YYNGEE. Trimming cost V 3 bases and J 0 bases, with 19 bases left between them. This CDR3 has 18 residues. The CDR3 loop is CASSAEGGGTSSGNTIYF. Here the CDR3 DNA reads TGTGCCAGCAGCGCCGAAGGTGGGGGAACAAGCTCTGGAAACACCATATATTTT. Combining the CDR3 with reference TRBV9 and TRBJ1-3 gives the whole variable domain DSGVTQTPKHLITATGQRVTLRCSPRSGDLSVYWYQQSLDQGLQFLIQYYNGEERAKGNILERFSAQQFPDLHSELNLSSLELGDSALYFCASSAEGGGTSSGNTIYFGEGSWLTVV.

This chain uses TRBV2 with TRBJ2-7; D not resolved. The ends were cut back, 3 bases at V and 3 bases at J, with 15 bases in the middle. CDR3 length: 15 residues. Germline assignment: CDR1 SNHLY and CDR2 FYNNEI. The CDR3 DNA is TGTGCCAGCAGTGATGGGCTAAAATTAGTCTACGAGCAGTACTTC. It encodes CASSDGLKLVYEQYF.

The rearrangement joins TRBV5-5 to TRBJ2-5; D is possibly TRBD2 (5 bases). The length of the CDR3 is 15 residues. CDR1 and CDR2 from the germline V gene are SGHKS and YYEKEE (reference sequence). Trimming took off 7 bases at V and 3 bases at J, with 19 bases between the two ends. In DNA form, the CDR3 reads TGTGCCAGCTCAAATCGGTGGCTAGCTGAAGAGACCCAGTACTTC. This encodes CASSNRWLAEETQYF.

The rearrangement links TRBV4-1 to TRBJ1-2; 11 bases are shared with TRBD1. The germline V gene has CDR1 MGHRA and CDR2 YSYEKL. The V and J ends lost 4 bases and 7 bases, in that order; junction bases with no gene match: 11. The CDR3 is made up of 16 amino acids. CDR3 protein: CASSRTFPGTGGGYTF. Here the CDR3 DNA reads TGCGCCAGCAGCCGGACTTTTCCCGGGACAGGGGGTGGCTACACCTTC.

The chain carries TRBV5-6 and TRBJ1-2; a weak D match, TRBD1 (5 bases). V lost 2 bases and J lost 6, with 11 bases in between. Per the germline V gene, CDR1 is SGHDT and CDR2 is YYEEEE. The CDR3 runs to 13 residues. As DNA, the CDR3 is TGTGCCAGCAGCTTCCGAAGGGACCATGGCTACACCTTC. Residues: CASSFRRDHGYTF.

CDR3: CASSQGGSSYNEQFF. The CDR3 DNA reads TGCGCCAGCAGCCAAGGTGGGAGCTCCTACAATGAGCAGTTCTTC. J is TRBJ2-1 and V is TRBV4-3, with D perhaps TRBD2 (5 bases). This CDR3 is built from 15 residues. With 1 base removed from V and 0 bases from J, the gap between germline ends came to 7 bases. CDR1 is LGHNA, CDR2 YSLEER, per germline.

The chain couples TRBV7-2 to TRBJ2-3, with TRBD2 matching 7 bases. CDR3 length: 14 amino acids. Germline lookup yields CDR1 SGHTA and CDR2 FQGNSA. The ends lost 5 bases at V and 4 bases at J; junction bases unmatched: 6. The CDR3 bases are TGTGCCAGCAGCCCCCGACTAGCCGCAGATACGCAGTATTTT. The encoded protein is CASSPRLAADTQYF.

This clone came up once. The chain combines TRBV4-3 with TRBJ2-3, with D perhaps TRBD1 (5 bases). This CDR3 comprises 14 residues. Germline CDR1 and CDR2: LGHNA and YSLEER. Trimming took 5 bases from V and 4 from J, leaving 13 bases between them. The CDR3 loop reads CASSSGQFPDTQYF. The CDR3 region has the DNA TGCGCCAGCAGCTCAGGGCAGTTCCCAGATACGCAGTATTTT.

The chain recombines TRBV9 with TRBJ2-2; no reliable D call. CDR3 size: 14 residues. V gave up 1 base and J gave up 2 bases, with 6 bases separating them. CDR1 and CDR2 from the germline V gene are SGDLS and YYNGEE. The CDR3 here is CASSVTPNTGELFF. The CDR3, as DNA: TGTGCCAGCAGCGTAACCCCTAACACCGGGGAGCTGTTTTTT.